This paragraph covers one T cell receptor beta chain sequence. Its antigen is unknown. No much larger clonotype is one base removed from it; base qualities were not supplied. The library was built by means of the immunoSEQ multiplex PCR assay. TCRdb carries this immuneACCESS record with in-frame sequences only. Its versions omit some clonotypes, under half of them owing to an unresolved V gene in the studies checked, with the rest unexplained. This sample comprises 81,000 or so clones, around 87% of them detected only once. The ten largest clones take up just over 0.85% of the sample. Spanning cysteine to phenylalanine, the CDR3 consists of 16 amino acids. Solely the CDR3 DNA is kept, with 48 bases framed from the first base. Clipping removes 6 bases from V and 2 bases from J, with 10 as the unmatched junction base count. CDR1 SEHNR and CDR2 FQNEAQ were looked up in the germline V gene (reference sequence).

The study tested focal radiation therapy combined with CTLA-4 blockade (ipilimumab) in patients with chemo-refractory metastatic non-small-cell lung cancer. The record originates from a study of radiotherapy plus CTLA-4 blockade in lung cancer (dated 2018 in TCRdb). About the study as a whole: Among the enrolled patients, about 19% had an objective response, and about 29% reached disease control. What the study reported, not specific to this receptor: TCR clones derived from tumors expanded in peripheral blood after treatment with radiotherapy and ipilimumab. Increased serum interferon-beta after radiation, together with early dynamic changes in blood T cell clones, were reported to be the strongest predictors of response.

This receptor was obtained from a human donor with non-small cell lung cancer who had stable disease on radiotherapy plus ipilimumab. The chain is assembled from TRBV7-9 and TRBJ1-3; TRBD1 lines up with 7 middle nucleotides. The sequencing here drew on peripheral blood, taken from a patient treated with radiotherapy plus ipilimumab. CDR3 reads: CASSQTGLRTGNTIYF. The sequenced DNA is TGTGCCAGCAGTCAGACAGGGCTAAGAACTGGAAACACCATATATTTT.